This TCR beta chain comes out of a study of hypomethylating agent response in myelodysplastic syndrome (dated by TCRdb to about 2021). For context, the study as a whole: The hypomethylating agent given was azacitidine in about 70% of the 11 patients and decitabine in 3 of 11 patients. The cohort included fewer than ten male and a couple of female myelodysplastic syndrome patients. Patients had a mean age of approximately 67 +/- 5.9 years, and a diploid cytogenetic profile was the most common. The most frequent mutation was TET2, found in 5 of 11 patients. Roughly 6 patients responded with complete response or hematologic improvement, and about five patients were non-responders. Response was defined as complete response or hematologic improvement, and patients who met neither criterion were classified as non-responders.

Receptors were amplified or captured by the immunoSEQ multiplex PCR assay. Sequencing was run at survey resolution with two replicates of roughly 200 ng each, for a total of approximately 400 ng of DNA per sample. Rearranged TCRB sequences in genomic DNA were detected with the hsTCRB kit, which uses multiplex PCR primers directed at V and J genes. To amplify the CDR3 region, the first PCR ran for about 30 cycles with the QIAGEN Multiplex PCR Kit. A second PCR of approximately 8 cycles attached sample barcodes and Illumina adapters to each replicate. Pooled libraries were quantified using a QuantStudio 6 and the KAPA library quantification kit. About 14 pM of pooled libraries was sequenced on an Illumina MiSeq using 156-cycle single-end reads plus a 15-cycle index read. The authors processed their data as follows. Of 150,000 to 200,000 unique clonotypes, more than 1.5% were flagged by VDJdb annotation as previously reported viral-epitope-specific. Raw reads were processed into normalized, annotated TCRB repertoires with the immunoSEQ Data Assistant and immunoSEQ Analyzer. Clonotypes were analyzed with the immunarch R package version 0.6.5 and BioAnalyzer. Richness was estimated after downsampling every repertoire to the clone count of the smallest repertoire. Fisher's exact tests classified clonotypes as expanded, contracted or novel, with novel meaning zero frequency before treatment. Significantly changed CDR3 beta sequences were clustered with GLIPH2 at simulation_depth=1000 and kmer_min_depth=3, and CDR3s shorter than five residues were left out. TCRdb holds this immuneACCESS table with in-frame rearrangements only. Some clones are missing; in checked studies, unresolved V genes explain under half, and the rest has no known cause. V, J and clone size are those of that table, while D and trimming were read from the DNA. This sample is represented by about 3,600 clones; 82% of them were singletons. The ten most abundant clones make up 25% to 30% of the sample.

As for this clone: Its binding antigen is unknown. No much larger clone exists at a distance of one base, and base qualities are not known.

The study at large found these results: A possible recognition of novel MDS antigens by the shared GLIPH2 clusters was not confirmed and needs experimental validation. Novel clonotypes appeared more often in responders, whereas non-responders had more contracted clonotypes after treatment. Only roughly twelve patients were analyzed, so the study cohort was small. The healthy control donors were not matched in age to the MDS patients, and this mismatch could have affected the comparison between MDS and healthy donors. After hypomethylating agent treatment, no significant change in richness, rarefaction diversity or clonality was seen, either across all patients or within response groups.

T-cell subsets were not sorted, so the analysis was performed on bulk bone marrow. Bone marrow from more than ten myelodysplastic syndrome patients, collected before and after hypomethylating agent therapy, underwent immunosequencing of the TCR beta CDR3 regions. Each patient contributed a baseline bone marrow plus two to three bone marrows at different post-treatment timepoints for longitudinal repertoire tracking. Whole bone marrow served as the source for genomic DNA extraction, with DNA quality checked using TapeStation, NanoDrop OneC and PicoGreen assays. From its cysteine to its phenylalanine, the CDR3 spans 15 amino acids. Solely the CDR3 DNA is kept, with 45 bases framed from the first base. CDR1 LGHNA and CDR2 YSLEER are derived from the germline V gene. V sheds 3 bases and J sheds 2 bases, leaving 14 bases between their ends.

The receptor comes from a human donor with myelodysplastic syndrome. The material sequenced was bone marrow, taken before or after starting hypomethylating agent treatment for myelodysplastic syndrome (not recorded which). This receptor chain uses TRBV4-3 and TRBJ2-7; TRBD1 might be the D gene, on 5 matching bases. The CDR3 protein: CASSHMTDPTYEQYF. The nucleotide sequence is TGCGCCAGCAGCCATATGACAGACCCAACCTACGAGCAGTACTTC.